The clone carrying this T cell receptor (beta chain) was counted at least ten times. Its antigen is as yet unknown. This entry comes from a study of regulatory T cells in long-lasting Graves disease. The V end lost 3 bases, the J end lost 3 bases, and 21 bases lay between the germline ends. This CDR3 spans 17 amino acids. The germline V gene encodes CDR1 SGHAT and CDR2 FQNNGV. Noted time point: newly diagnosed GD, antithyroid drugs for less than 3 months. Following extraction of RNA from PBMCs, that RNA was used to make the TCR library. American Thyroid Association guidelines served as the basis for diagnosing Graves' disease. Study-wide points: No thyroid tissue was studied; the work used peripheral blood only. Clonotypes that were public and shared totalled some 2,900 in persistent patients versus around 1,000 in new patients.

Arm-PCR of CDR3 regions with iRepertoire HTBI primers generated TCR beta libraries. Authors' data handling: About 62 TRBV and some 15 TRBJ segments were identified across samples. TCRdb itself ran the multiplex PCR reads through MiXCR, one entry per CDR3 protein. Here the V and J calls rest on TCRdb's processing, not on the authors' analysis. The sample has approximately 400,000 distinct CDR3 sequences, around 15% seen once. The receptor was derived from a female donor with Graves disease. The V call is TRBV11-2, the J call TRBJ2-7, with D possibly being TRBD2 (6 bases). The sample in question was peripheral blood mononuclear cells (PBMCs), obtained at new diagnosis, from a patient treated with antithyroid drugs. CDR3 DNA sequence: TGTGCCAGCAGCTTTGGCCCATTAGCGGAGGCTTACTACGAGCAGTACTTC. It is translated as CASSFGPLAEAYYEQYF.